This T cell receptor (beta chain) comes out of a study of blood T cell repertoires in COVID-19. On the study more broadly: Some COVID-19 samples were acute and others convalescent; all came from the United States, Italy and Spain.

The CDR3 runs to 14 residues. The V end was cut by 2 bases, the J end by 4 bases, with 11 bases between. Germline V gene data show CDR1 as LNHDA and CDR2 as SQIVND (reference sequence). The method was immunoSEQ multiplex PCR; TCRdb's version includes in-frame clones alone and lacks a portion of them. The repertoire consists of over 90,000 clones, with 78% occurring once and the leading ten covering around 9.8%. This clone came up a few times. This TCR was recovered from a man in his 60s with active or convalescent COVID-19. The chain joins TRBV19 to TRBJ1-2; D unclear. Material: peripheral blood. The CDR3 region is CASSITGSLYGYTF. The CDR3 DNA reads TGTGCCAGTAGTATAACCGGGAGCCTCTATGGCTACACCTTC.